The 27 T cell receptor beta chains in this list originate from one sample, sequenced in a study of control samples from healthy donors and cancer patients. This table comes from immunoSEQ multiplex PCR, and its TCRdb copy is limited to in-frame clones, with some not included. Counted here are some 71,000 clones, 80% to 90% occurring once; the ten biggest clones make up under 3%. The specimen sequenced was PBMCs. The receptors were sampled from a woman aged 50 to 60 with head and neck cancer.

The chain employs TRBV9 and TRBJ1-6, with D perhaps TRBD1 (6 bases). Trimming stripped 3 bases from V and 10 bases from J, with 14 bases between. CDR3 size: 14 residues. The V gene's germline CDR1 is SGDLS and CDR2 YYNGEE. The CDR3 region is CASSAQGIGSPLHF. The CDR3 coding sequence is TGTGCCAGCAGCGCCCAGGGGATTGGATCACCCCTCCACTTT.

CDR3 loop: CASSFADSTYEQYF. CDR3 in DNA: TGTGCCAGCAGCTTCGCGGACAGCACCTACGAGCAGTACTTC. The chain recombines TRBV7-6 with TRBJ2-7; TRBD1 is a possible D gene (6 bases). Germline V gives CDR1 SGHVS, CDR2 FNYEAQ. Trimming removed 3 bases from V and 2 bases from J, with 11 bases in between. This CDR3 spans 14 amino acids.

The chain joins TRBV7-9 to TRBJ1-4; 9 nucleotides agree with TRBD1. Per germline, CDR1 SEHNR and CDR2 FQNEAQ (reference sequence). After removal of 0 bases from V and 3 bases from J, the junction contained 8 bases not matched to a gene. The CDR3 length is 18 residues. The CDR3 sequence is CASSLATGGVVANEKLFF. Here the CDR3 DNA reads TGTGCCAGCAGCTTAGCGACAGGGGGAGTGGTGGCTAATGAAAAACTGTTTTTT.

The chain employs TRBV27 and TRBJ2-6; the match to TRBD1 covers 7 bases. The germline gives CDR1 MNHEY, CDR2 SMNVEV (reference sequence). The CDR3 extends over 16 amino acids. Unmatched junction bases numbered 4, after V lost 4 bases and J lost 1 base. CDR3 nucleotides: TGTGCCAGCAGTTCGATGACAGGGTCTGGGGCCAACGTCCTGACTTTC. This gives the protein CASSSMTGSGANVLTF. The whole variable domain, remainder taken from reference TRBV27 and TRBJ2-6, is EAQVTQNPRYLITVTGKKLTVTCSQNMNHEYMSWYRQDPGLGLRQIYYSMNVEVTDKGDVPEGYKVSRKEKRNFPLILESPSPNQTSLYFCASSSMTGSGANVLTFGAGSRLTVL.

The chain recombines TRBV28 with TRBJ1-4; the D is unclear. V was clipped by 6 bases and J by 8 bases, with 13 bases between them. Per the germline V gene, CDR1 is MDHEN and CDR2 is SYDVKM. The CDR3 runs 13 residues. The CDR3 DNA reads TGTGCCAGCAGGCGCAAAGGCGTAGAAAAACTGTTTTTT. Translating it yields CASRRKGVEKLFF.

The gene calls are TRBV2 and TRBJ2-3, with D unclear. The CDR3 length is 13 residues. The germline V and J ends were trimmed by 3 bases and 3 bases, with 7 bases remaining between them. Germline CDR1 is SNHLY and CDR2 is FYNNEI. In DNA form, the CDR3 reads TGTGCCAGCAGTGACGGTACAACAGATACGCAGTATTTT. This gives the protein CASSDGTTDTQYF.

This chain joins TRBV18 and TRBJ2-1; 9 bases match TRBD2. The CDR3 sequence is 15 residues long. Germline CDR1 KGHSH, CDR2 LQKENI. With 3 bases clipped from V and 5 bases from J, the junction kept 5 bases outside the gene matches. Here the CDR3 reads CASSPRLAGNNEQFF. CDR3 nucleotide sequence: TGTGCCAGCTCACCTCGCCTAGCGGGGAACAATGAGCAGTTCTTC.

The V gene is TRBV5-6, the J gene TRBJ2-5; the match to TRBD2 covers 11 bases. The trim removed 2 bases at V and 4 bases at J, leaving 4 bases unmatched. The germline V gene has CDR1 SGHDT and CDR2 YYEEEE. The CDR3 has 15 amino acids. In nucleotides, the CDR3 is TGTGCCAGCAGCTTAACTAGCGGGGGAGGAGAGACCCAGTACTTC. This translates into CASSLTSGGGETQYF.

This clone has just one count. This chain uses TRBV19 with TRBJ2-3, with 7 positions matching TRBD2. From germline, CDR1 is LNHDA and CDR2 SQIVND (reference sequence). With 5 bases clipped from V and 0 bases from J, the junction kept 5 bases outside the gene matches. There are 15 residues in the CDR3. The CDR3 sequence is CASSSWGGSTDTQYF. CDR3 bases: TGTGCCAGTAGTTCCTGGGGGGGTAGCACAGATACGCAGTATTTT.

The chain has TRBV5-1 and TRBJ2-1; 11 bases match TRBD2. V shed 4 bases, J shed 5 bases, and the junction held 5 bases outside the gene matches. Looked up from germline, CDR1 is SGHRS and CDR2 is YFSETQ. There are 15 residues in the CDR3. CDR3 region: CASSEGTSGHNEQFF. The CDR3 nucleotides read TGCGCCAGCAGCGAAGGGACTAGCGGCCACAATGAGCAGTTCTTC.

V and J are TRBV5-1 and TRBJ2-1; possible D gene TRBD2, 7 bases. The CDR3 has 14 residues. Germline V gene lookup returns CDR1 SGHRS and CDR2 YFSETQ. V was clipped by 4 bases and J by 12 bases, with 20 bases between them. In nucleotides, the CDR3 is TGCGCCAGCAGCCCCATGGGGGGGGCCGGATCGCAGTTCTTC. It translates to CASSPMGGAGSQFF.

This chain connects TRBV18 to TRBJ1-2; TRBD1 agrees at 9 bases. This CDR3 spans 16 amino acids. Germline assignment: CDR1 KGHSH and CDR2 LQKENI. The V gene end was trimmed by 3 bases and the J gene end by 0 bases; junction bases not matched to a gene: 5. CDR3 coding DNA: TGTGCCAGCTCACCCCGAACAGGGGGCGCTAACTATGGCTACACCTTC. Protein: CASSPRTGGANYGYTF.

The chain combines TRBV19 with TRBJ1-2; D is ambiguous. This CDR3 has 13 residues. The V end lost 3 bases, the J end lost 5 bases, and 10 bases lay between the germline ends. Germline V gene lookup returns CDR1 LNHDA and CDR2 SQIVND (reference sequence). CDR3 sequence: CASSIPTSYGYTF. CDR3 DNA: TGTGCCAGTAGTATCCCCACCTCTTATGGCTACACCTTC. The entire variable domain, with the rest obtained from reference TRBV19 and TRBJ1-2, is as follows: DGGITQSPKYLFRKEGQNVTLSCEQNLNHDAMYWYRQDPGQGLRLIYYSQIVNDFQKGDIAEGYSVSREKKESFPLTVTSAQKNPTAFYLCASSIPTSYGYTFGSGTRLTVV.

The chain has TRBV27 and TRBJ2-1, with a weak D call TRBD1 (6 bases). The CDR3 totals 13 residues. Germline V gives CDR1 MNHEY, CDR2 SMNVEV (reference sequence). Trimming took 6 bases from V and 4 from J, leaving 10 bases between them. The CDR3 DNA sequence: TGTGCCAGCAGAAGGGGACATTACAATGAGCAGTTCTTC. The encoded protein is CASRRGHYNEQFF.

The chain links TRBV7-8 to TRBJ1-3; 11 bases map to TRBD1. Unmatched junction bases numbered 6, after V lost 5 bases and J lost 3 bases. The CDR3 sequence is 16 residues long. Germline V gene sequence: CDR1 SGHVS, CDR2 FQNEAQ. This chain's CDR3 is CASSPGQGASGNTIYF. The CDR3 nucleotides are TGTGCCAGCAGCCCAGGACAGGGGGCGAGTGGAAACACCATATATTTT. Looking up the rest from reference TRBV7-8 and TRBJ1-3 gives the full variable domain: GAGVSQSPRYKVAKRGQDVALRCDPISGHVSLFWYQQALGQGPEFLTYFQNEAQLDKSGLPSDRFFAERPEGSVSTLKIQRTQQEDSAVYLCASSPGQGASGNTIYFGEGSWLTVV.

The chain employs TRBV19 and TRBJ2-7; 10 nucleotides agree with TRBD1. CDR1 LNHDA and CDR2 SQIVND come from the germline V gene (reference sequence). The CDR3 loop spans 15 amino acids. The V and J ends lost 2 bases and 5 bases, in that order; junction bases with no gene match: 6. Written as DNA, the CDR3 is TGTGCCAGTAGTATATCCGGGACAGGGGTAGACGAGCAGTACTTC. It encodes CASSISGTGVDEQYF.

This rearrangement joins TRBV6-5 to TRBJ1-1; possible D gene TRBD1, 6 bases. The V gene lost 2 bases and the J gene lost 5 bases, with 12 bases spanning the gap. The CDR3 runs to 14 residues. Germline-derived CDR1 and CDR2 are MNHEY and SVGAGI. CDR3 DNA: TGTGCCAGCAGTTACACACAGGGTAGGACTGAAGCTTTCTTT. Translation: CASSYTQGRTEAFF.

The J gene is TRBJ1-1, the V gene TRBV5-1; D possibly corresponds to TRBD1 (5 bases). The CDR3 is 15 residues long. Trimming stripped 3 bases from V and 1 base from J, with 13 bases between. CDR1 and CDR2 from the germline V gene are SGHRS and YFSETQ. The CDR3 spells CASSYAGTANTEAFF. In DNA form, the CDR3 reads TGCGCCAGCAGCTATGCCGGGACCGCGAACACTGAAGCTTTCTTT.

The V and J genes are TRBV10-1 and TRBJ2-1; D call uncertain. The V gene's germline CDR1 is WNHNN and CDR2 SYGVQD (reference sequence). The V gene lost 2 bases and the J gene lost 4 bases, with 6 bases spanning the gap. The CDR3 is made up of 13 amino acids. The CDR3: CASSETPYNEQFF. CDR3 DNA sequence: TGCGCCAGCAGTGAGACCCCTTACAATGAGCAGTTCTTC.

V gene TRBV10-1 combines with J gene TRBJ2-7; possible D gene TRBD1, 6 bases. Trimming stripped 2 bases from V and 0 bases from J, with 11 bases between. CDR3 length equals 15 residues. Germline loops: CDR1 WNHNN, CDR2 SYGVQD (reference sequence). This CDR3 reads CASSEGGGSSYEQYF. In DNA, the CDR3 is TGCGCCAGCAGTGAGGGGGGCGGTAGCTCCTACGAGCAGTACTTC.

The rearrangement uses TRBV2 and TRBJ1-1, with a weak D call TRBD1 (6 bases). V lost 2 bases to trimming and J lost 5 bases, with 9 bases between them. The CDR3 runs to 13 residues. CDR1 is SNHLY, CDR2 FYNNEI, per germline. The DNA for the CDR3 is TGTGCCAGCAGTGAATGGGGACAAACTGAAGCTTTCTTT. Translating gives CASSEWGQTEAFF. The full variable domain, rest sourced from reference TRBV2 and TRBJ1-1, is EPEVTQTPSHQVTQMGQEVILRCVPISNHLYFYWYRQILGQKVEFLVSFYNNEISEKSEIFDDQFSVERPDGSNFTLKIRSTKLEDSAMYFCASSEWGQTEAFFGQGTRLTVV.

The chain couples TRBV28 to TRBJ1-2; a possible D gene is TRBD1 (6 bases). Trimming removed 7 bases at V and 5 bases at J, with 23 bases between. Germline V gives CDR1 MDHEN, CDR2 SYDVKM. The CDR3 runs to 16 residues. CDR3 nucleotide sequence: TGTGCCAGCAACTCTCTGACGGGGGCTAGTGGTTATGGCTACACCTTC. Protein: CASNSLTGASGYGYTF.

This clone was seen a single time. V and J are TRBV7-3 and TRBJ2-7, with D possibly TRBD1 on 6 matching bases. CDR1 and CDR2 from the germline V gene are SGHTA and FQGTGA. The CDR3 runs to 15 residues. Trimming removed 5 bases at V and 1 base at J, with 15 bases between. The CDR3 protein is CASSPNRVSSYEQYF. The CDR3 DNA reads as TGTGCCAGCAGCCCTAACAGGGTTTCGTCCTACGAGCAGTACTTC.

V is TRBV6-5 and J is TRBJ1-1; perhaps TRBD1 as D (6 bases). The length of the CDR3 is 12 residues. Deletions cut 5 bases from V and 6 bases from J, with 10 bases between. Looked up from germline, CDR1 is MNHEY and CDR2 is SVGAGI. For the CDR3, the DNA is TGTGCCAGCAGTCTACGGACAGCTGAAGCTTTCTTT. It encodes CASSLRTAEAFF.

V gene TRBV30 combines with J gene TRBJ2-6; D call uncertain. Germline lookup yields CDR1 GTSNPN and CDR2 SVGIG (reference sequence). V dropped 6 bases and J dropped 0 bases, with 3 bases sitting between them. This CDR3 spans 12 amino acids. As DNA, the CDR3 is TGTGCCTGCATCTCTGGGGCCAACGTCCTGACTTTC. Translation gives CACISGANVLTF.

This clone turned up a few times. The CDR3 nucleotides read TGTGCCAGCAGTTCTAGACAGGGGGTGAATAATTCACCCCTCCACTTT. This encodes CASSSRQGVNNSPLHF. The chain carries TRBV6-5 and TRBJ1-6; 9 bases agree with TRBD1. The germline CDR1 and CDR2 sequences are MNHEY and SVGAGI. V was pared by 4 bases and J by 5 bases, with 6 bases of the junction left unmatched. This CDR3 is built from 16 residues.

This chain connects TRBV30 to TRBJ1-2; perhaps TRBD1 as D (5 bases). V was shortened by 4 bases and J by 4 bases, with 10 bases between the two germline ends. This CDR3 spans 12 amino acids. Germline CDR1 and CDR2: GTSNPN and SVGIG (reference sequence). This CDR3 is CAWTRDLYGYTF. DNA of the CDR3: TGTGCCTGGACCCGGGACCTCTATGGCTACACCTTC.